This T cell receptor beta chain was identified during a study of cytotoxic CD8 clonotypes in ibrutinib-treated CLL. Broader study findings: Public clonotypes (which were uncommon) either contracted or remained stable on treatment.

This clone has only one observation. Antigen: not known. Germline CDR1 reads SGHDT; CDR2 reads YYEEEE. Trimming left V 0 bases short and J 10 bases short, with 8 bases between. The CDR3 spans 12 residues. Assay used: immunoSEQ multiplex PCR; TCRdb lists only in-frame clones, some missing. The repertoire holds fewer than 400,000 clones, with about 61% as singletons. The origin of this receptor is a human donor with chronic lymphocytic leukemia. Sequences were derived from PBMCs, sampled after 36 months of ibrutinib treatment. The chain employs TRBV5-6 and TRBJ2-1; D is unresolved. The CDR3 sequence is CASSLGPTEQFF. DNA of the CDR3: TGTGCCAGCAGCTTGGGCCCCACCGAGCAGTTCTTC.